The next 21 T cell receptor beta chains were all read from a single sample in a study of T cells in Graves' hyperthyroidism and ophthalmopathy. TCR beta CDR3 regions were amplified from RNA transcripts. Carried out on the TCR CDR3, a first-round RT-PCR used the HTBI primer set. TCRdb ran MiXCR on the multiplex PCR reads and lists one entry per CDR3 protein. Of a few hundred thousand distinct CDR3 sequences in the sample, more than 45% are singletons; the top ten hold around 7.7%. The sample comprised peripheral blood or thyroid tissue (not recorded which). The source is a woman under 30 with Graves' hyperthyroidism.

Worth noting for this clonotype: The conserved closing phenylalanine or tryptophan is absent in this CDR3, likely reflecting a read error. The V gene is TRBV5-5, the J gene TRBJ2-7, with D unclear. The CDR3 loop spans 12 amino acids. V lost 2 bases to trimming and J lost 3 bases, with 6 bases between them. Germline CDR1 and CDR2: SGHKS and YYEKEE (reference sequence). The CDR3: CASSLEHYEQYL. The CDR3 DNA reads as TGTGCCAGCAGCTTAGAGCACTACGAGCAGTACCTC.

The chain carries TRBV2 and TRBJ1-1, with 7 bases identical to TRBD1. The J segment lost 6 bases and the V segment lost 8 bases, leaving 9 bases of the junction unmatched. This CDR3 is built from 13 residues. CDR1 and CDR2 (germline): SNHLY, FYNNEI. The CDR3 nucleotides are TGTGCCAGCGACAGGGAAGGGGCTCCTGAAGCTTTCTTT. Encoded protein: CASDREGAPEAFF. Full variable domain (remainder filled in from reference TRBV2 and TRBJ1-1): EPEVTQTPSHQVTQMGQEVILRCVPISNHLYFYWYRQILGQKVEFLVSFYNNEISEKSEIFDDQFSVERPDGSNFTLKIRSTKLEDSAMYFCASDREGAPEAFFGQGTRLTVV.

A note on this clonotype: At one of its ends the junction is not consistent with the germline gene, which may arise from a read error. V usage is TRBV2 and J usage is TRBJ1-5; possible D gene TRBD1, 6 bases. Germline CDR1 is SNHLY and CDR2 is FYNNEI. This CDR3 is built from 14 residues. The chain's CDR3 is CARKGVNSNEPQHF. DNA for the CDR3: TGTGCCCGCAAGGGGGTCAATAGCAATGAGCCCCAGCATTTT.

Only one count was recorded for this clonotype. This chain uses TRBV29-1 with TRBJ1-5; 7 positions match TRBD1. Germline lookup yields CDR1 SQVTM and CDR2 ANQGSEA. V trimming: 7 bases; J trimming: 3 bases; junction bases outside the gene matches: 9. CDR3 length: 14 amino acids. The CDR3 sequence is CSASQGGYNQPQHF. DNA for the CDR3: TGCAGCGCCAGCCAGGGGGGCTACAATCAGCCCCAGCATTTT.

This clonotype was detected ten times or more. This chain joins TRBV5-8 and TRBJ1-2, with D unclear. CDR1 is SGHTS and CDR2 is YDEGEE in the germline V gene. Trimming cost V 0 bases and J 4 bases, with 13 bases left between them. This CDR3 has 15 amino acids. CDR3 DNA sequence: TGTGCCAGCAGCTTGGTCTCAGAAAAGATCTATGGCTACACCTTC. Translated: CASSLVSEKIYGYTF.

This clonotype was seen many times. CDR3 nucleotide sequence: TGTGCCAGCAGCCCAGGGGGGAAGCAGTACTTC. Translating it yields CASSPGGKQYF. The chain carries TRBV7-8 and TRBJ2-7; D is perhaps TRBD1 (7 bases). The V and J ends lost 5 bases and 8 bases respectively, with 10 bases between them. In germline, CDR1 is SGHVS, CDR2 FQNEAQ. This CDR3 has 11 residues.

The chain carries TRBV5-5 and TRBJ2-5; D gene unclear. Germline lookup yields CDR1 SGHKS and CDR2 YYEKEE (reference sequence). The CDR3 runs 13 residues. V was clipped by 0 bases and J by 5 bases, with 8 bases between them. CDR3 DNA sequence: TGTGCCAGCAGCTTGGTCCCCAACGAGACCCAGTACTTC. Amino acids: CASSLVPNETQYF.

There are many counts of this clonotype. The chain links TRBV24-1 to TRBJ2-3, with TRBD1 matching over 8 bases. Germline-derived CDR1 and CDR2 are KGHDR and SFDVKD. This CDR3 has 15 residues. Germline trimming cut 4 bases from V and 6 bases from J; bases unmatched to any gene: 8. The CDR3 sequence: CATSETGTGDDTQYF. CDR3 DNA: TGTGCCACCAGTGAGACCGGGACAGGTGACGATACGCAGTATTTT.

Comments on this clonotype: With a much larger clone just one base away, this may be a read error. This chain uses TRBV4-3 with TRBJ2-7; 10 bases fit TRBD2. Germline V gives CDR1 LGHNA, CDR2 YSLEER. This CDR3 is 16 amino acids long. V dropped 1 base and J dropped 4; count of bases not matched to a gene: 7. The CDR3 DNA sequence: TGCGCCAGCAGCCAAGTCGCTAGCGGGGGTTCTTACGAGCAGTACTTC. This translates into CASSQVASGGSYEQYF.

With respect to this clonotype: A much larger clonotype is one base distant, so this may be a read error. V and J are TRBV5-8 and TRBJ1-2; 10 positions match TRBD1. The CDR3 spans 15 residues. CDR1 and CDR2 (germline): SGHTS, YDEGEE. CDR3: CASSANGQGGNGHTF. In nucleotides, the CDR3 is TGTGCCAGCAGCGCCAATGGACAGGGGGGCAATGGCCACACCTTC.

V usage is TRBV24-1 and J usage is TRBJ1-2; D unclear. Germline V gene data show CDR1 as KGHDR and CDR2 as SFDVKD. CDR3 length: 12 residues. Trimming took 6 bases from V and 3 from J, leaving 7 bases between them. The CDR3 DNA reads as TGTGCCACCAGTCTTTCAGACTATGGCTACACCTTC. This codes for CATSLSDYGYTF.

As concerns this clonotype: An end of the junction differs from the germline gene, which may be a read error. This rearrangement joins TRBV7-3 to TRBJ2-7; D remains unclear. From germline, CDR1 is SGHTA and CDR2 FQGTGA. The CDR3 spans 11 residues. CDR3 bases: TGTGCCAACAGCCGGCCTGCCGAGCAGTACTTC. Its protein product is CANSRPAEQYF.

This clonotype was picked up many times. This sequence joins TRBV7-3 and TRBJ2-2, with TRBD2 matching over 7 bases. Germline CDR1 is SGHTA and CDR2 is FQGTGA. J lost 7 bases, V lost 5 bases, and 10 bases had no gene match. This CDR3 has 15 amino acids. CDR3 in DNA: TGTGCCAGCAGCCCGTCTAGCGGTAATAGCGGGGAGCTGTTTTTT. It is translated as CASSPSSGNSGELFF.

J is TRBJ2-7 and V is TRBV2; TRBD1 matches at 7 bases. CDR3 length: 13 amino acids. V trimming: 5 bases; J trimming: 11 bases; junction bases outside the gene matches: 12. The germline CDR1 and CDR2 sequences are SNHLY and FYNNEI. Written as DNA, the CDR3 is TGTGCCAGCAGTTCACGACAGGGATATGATGAGTACTTC. Protein product: CASSSRQGYDEYF. Combining the CDR3 with reference TRBV2 and TRBJ2-7 gives the whole variable domain EPEVTQTPSHQVTQMGQEVILRCVPISNHLYFYWYRQILGQKVEFLVSFYNNEISEKSEIFDDQFSVERPDGSNFTLKIRSTKLEDSAMYFCASSSRQGYDEYFGPGTRLTVT.

The chain carries TRBV20-1 and TRBJ2-6; TRBD2 is a possible D gene (5 bases). This CDR3 comprises 16 residues. The ends were cut back, 6 bases at V and 0 bases at J, with 15 bases in the middle. Germline V gene data show CDR1 as DFQATT and CDR2 as SNEGSKA (reference sequence). In nucleotides, the CDR3 is TGCAGTGCCCTGGAGGCTGGCACCTCTGGGGCCAACGTCCTGACTTTC. Amino acids: CSALEAGTSGANVLTF.

This clonotype was detected ten times or more. This chain uses TRBV11-2 with TRBJ2-7, with D perhaps TRBD2 (6 bases). The CDR3 extends over 17 amino acids. Looked up from germline, CDR1 is SGHAT and CDR2 is FQNNGV. Trimming removed 3 bases from V and 0 bases from J, with 18 bases in between. In DNA form, the CDR3 reads TGTGCCAGCAGCTTCTGGGAGGTAGCGGAGGCCTCCTACGAGCAGTACTTC. It specifies CASSFWEVAEASYEQYF.

This clonotype was detected ten times or more. The rearrangement joins TRBV29-1 to TRBJ1-6, with 8 bases fitting TRBD1. J gave up 7 bases and V 4 bases, and 3 bases lay outside the gene matches. The CDR3 has 13 amino acids. CDR1 SQVTM and CDR2 ANQGSEA come from the germline V gene. The CDR3 region is CSVGTGMNSPLHF. CDR3 DNA: TGCAGCGTTGGGACAGGGATGAATTCACCCCTCCACTTT.

This chain links TRBV20-1 with TRBJ2-5, with a tentative D call TRBD2 (6 bases). With 1 base removed from V and 5 bases from J, the gap between germline ends came to 17 bases. The CDR3 covers 15 residues. Germline CDR1 is DFQATT and CDR2 is SNEGSKA (reference sequence). This chain's CDR3 is CSARVGGSRRETQYF. The CDR3 coding sequence is TGCAGTGCTAGAGTCGGGGGTAGCAGACGGGAGACCCAGTACTTC.

This clonotype appeared many times. The CDR3 region is CASSSYRDRYQETQYF. The CDR3 DNA sequence: TGTGCCAGCAGTTCCTACAGGGATCGATACCAAGAGACCCAGTACTTC. This chain joins TRBV6-5 and TRBJ2-5; the D gene is possibly TRBD1 (6 bases). The CDR3 runs 16 residues. Germline CDR1 MNHEY, CDR2 SVGAGI. The V and J ends lost 4 bases and 0 bases respectively, with 15 bases between them.

In this sample, this clonotype turned up many times. This chain connects TRBV6-1 to TRBJ1-2; tentatively, D is TRBD1 (5 bases). The CDR3 extends over 13 amino acids. Looked up from germline, CDR1 is MNHNS and CDR2 is SASEGT. The V gene lost 7 bases and the J gene lost 1 base, with 10 bases spanning the gap. CDR3 sequence reads: CASNQGYNYGYTF. The CDR3 DNA reads as TGTGCCAGCAATCAGGGCTATAACTATGGCTACACCTTC.

This clonotype has more than one count but fewer than ten. The chain couples TRBV4-1 to TRBJ2-6, with D tentatively TRBD2 (6 bases). This CDR3 comprises 15 residues. Germline values: CDR1 MGHRA, CDR2 YSYEKL. V lost 0 bases and J lost 4, with 7 bases in between. The CDR3 nucleotides read TGCGCCAGCAGCCAAGATGGAGGGGGGGCCAACGTCCTGACTTTC. It is translated as CASSQDGGGANVLTF.